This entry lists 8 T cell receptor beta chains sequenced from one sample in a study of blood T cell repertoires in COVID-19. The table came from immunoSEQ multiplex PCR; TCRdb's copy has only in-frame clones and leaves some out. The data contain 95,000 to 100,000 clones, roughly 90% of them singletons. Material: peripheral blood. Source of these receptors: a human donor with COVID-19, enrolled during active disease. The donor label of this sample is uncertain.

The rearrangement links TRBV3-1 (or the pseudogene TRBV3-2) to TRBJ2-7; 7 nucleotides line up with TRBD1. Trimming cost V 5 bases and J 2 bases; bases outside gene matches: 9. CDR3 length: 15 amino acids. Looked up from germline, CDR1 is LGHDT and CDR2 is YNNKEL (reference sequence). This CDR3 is CASSSAGGSPYEQYF. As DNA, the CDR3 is TGTGCCAGCAGCTCAGCAGGGGGAAGTCCCTACGAGCAGTACTTC.

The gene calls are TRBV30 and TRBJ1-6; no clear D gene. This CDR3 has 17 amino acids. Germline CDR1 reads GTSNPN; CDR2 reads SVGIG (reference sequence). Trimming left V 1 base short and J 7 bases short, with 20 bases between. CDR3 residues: CAWSALNSYTPNSPLHF. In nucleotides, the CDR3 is TGTGCCTGGAGTGCGCTGAACAGCTACACTCCCAATTCACCCCTCCACTTT.

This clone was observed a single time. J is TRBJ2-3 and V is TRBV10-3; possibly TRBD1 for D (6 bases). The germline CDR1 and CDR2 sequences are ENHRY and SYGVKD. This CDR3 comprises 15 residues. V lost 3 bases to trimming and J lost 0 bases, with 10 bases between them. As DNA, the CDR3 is TGTGCCATCAGTGACTGGACAGCTAGCACAGATACGCAGTATTTT. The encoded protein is CAISDWTASTDTQYF.

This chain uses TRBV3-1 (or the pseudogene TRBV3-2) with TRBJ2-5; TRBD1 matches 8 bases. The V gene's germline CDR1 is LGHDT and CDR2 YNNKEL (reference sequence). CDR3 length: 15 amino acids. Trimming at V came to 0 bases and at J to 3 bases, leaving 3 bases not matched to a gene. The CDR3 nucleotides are TGTGCCAGCAGCCAAGATGTGACAGGGGAAGAGACCCAGTACTTC. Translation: CASSQDVTGEETQYF.

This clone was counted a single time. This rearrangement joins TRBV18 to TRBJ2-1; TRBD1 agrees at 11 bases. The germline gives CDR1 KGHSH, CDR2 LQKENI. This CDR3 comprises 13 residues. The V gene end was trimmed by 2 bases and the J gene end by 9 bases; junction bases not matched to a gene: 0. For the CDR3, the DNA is TGTGCCAGCTCACCAGGGACAGGGGGTGAGCAGTTCTTC. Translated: CASSPGTGGEQFF.

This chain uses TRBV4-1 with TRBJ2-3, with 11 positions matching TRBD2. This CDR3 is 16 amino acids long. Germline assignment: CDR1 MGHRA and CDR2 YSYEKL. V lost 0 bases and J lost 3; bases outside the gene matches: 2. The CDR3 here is CASSQDRTSGTDTQYF. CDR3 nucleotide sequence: TGCGCCAGCAGCCAAGATCGGACTAGCGGGACAGATACGCAGTATTTT.

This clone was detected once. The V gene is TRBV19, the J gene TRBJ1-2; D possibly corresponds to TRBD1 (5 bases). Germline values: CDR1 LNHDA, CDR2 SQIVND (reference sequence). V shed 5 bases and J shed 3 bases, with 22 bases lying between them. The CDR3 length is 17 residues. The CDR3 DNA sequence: TGTGCCAGTAGTCCTGGGACTTTTCTGGGGTCTGACTATGGCTACACCTTC. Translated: CASSPGTFLGSDYGYTF.

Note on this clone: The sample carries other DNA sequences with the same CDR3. The CDR3 sequence is CASSPGQGNEQFF. The CDR3 nucleotides read TGTGCCAGCAGTCCGGGACAGGGAAATGAGCAGTTCTTC. The chain joins TRBV6-6 to TRBJ2-1; 9 nucleotides align to TRBD1. V shed 5 bases and J 7 bases; nucleotides not matched to a gene: 3. Germline V lookup: CDR1 MNHNY, CDR2 SVGAGI (reference sequence). This CDR3 has 13 residues.